The next 26 T cell receptor beta chains were all read from a single sample in a study of beta chain features in type 1 diabetes (dated by TCRdb to the late 2010s). The protocol used for the library was the immunoSEQ multiplex PCR assay. The entire amount of isolated RNA was reverse transcribed using the High Capacity cDNA Reverse Transcription Kit, so the sequenced TCRB transcripts were expressed ones. Held by TCRdb, this immuneACCESS table contains in-frame sequences only and omits some clones. Under half of the omission traces to an unresolved V gene where checked; the cause of the rest is unknown. The table for this sample lists roughly 150,000 clones; approximately 8.1% of them were counted only once. About 0.6% of the sample is taken by the ten largest. The sequenced material came from central memory CD4+ T cells from blood. Every receptor here comes from a man between 18 and 35 years old in good health.

Ten or more counts support this clone. The chain recombines TRBV4-3 with TRBJ2-7; 7 bases align to TRBD1. V lost 0 bases, J lost 3 bases, and 8 bases stayed unmatched. The CDR3 consists of 16 residues. CDR1 is LGHNA and CDR2 is YSLEER in the germline V gene. CDR3 loop: CASSQDLGTADYEQYF. The CDR3 DNA sequence: TGCGCCAGCAGCCAAGATTTGGGGACAGCCGACTACGAGCAGTACTTC.

This clone was seen only a few times. The V and J genes are TRBV7-2 and TRBJ1-2; D remains unclear. Germline V gene sequence: CDR1 SGHTA, CDR2 FQGNSA. CDR3 length: 15 amino acids. Trimming left V 6 bases short and J 0 bases short, with 14 bases between. The CDR3 protein is CASSPRRDTNYGYTF. CDR3 sequence (DNA): TGTGCCAGCAGTCCGAGGAGGGATACTAACTATGGCTACACCTTC.

The sample holds a few counts of this clone. This sequence joins TRBV30 and TRBJ1-4; weak D call: TRBD1 (6 bases). The CDR3 runs 15 residues. Germline V gene sequence: CDR1 GTSNPN, CDR2 SVGIG (reference sequence). V dropped 0 bases and J dropped 2 bases, with 10 bases sitting between them. This CDR3 is CAWSVQGFTNEKLFF. DNA for the CDR3: TGTGCCTGGAGTGTACAGGGATTTACTAATGAAAAACTGTTTTTT.

This clone was seen repeatedly, ten times or more. The rearrangement uses TRBV5-1 and TRBJ2-1; a weak D match, TRBD1 (5 bases). CDR3 size: 15 residues. Germline values: CDR1 SGHRS, CDR2 YFSETQ. Trimming left V 6 bases short and J 8 bases short, with 21 bases between. The CDR3 sequence: CASTPSGLGADEQFF. CDR3 nucleotides: TGCGCCAGCACCCCGAGTGGCCTAGGGGCCGATGAGCAGTTCTTC.

In this sample, this clone turned up a few times. The chain uses TRBV30 and TRBJ1-2; D ambiguous. This CDR3 spans 13 amino acids. Trimming removed 3 bases from V and 5 bases from J, with 13 bases in between. The germline gives CDR1 GTSNPN, CDR2 SVGIG (reference sequence). CDR3 residues: CAWSGLAGYGYTF. The CDR3 nucleotides read TGTGCCTGGAGCGGCCTAGCGGGGTATGGCTACACCTTC.

The chain joins TRBV4-3 to TRBJ1-2; 9 bases are a match to TRBD1. The germline CDR1 and CDR2 sequences are LGHNA and YSLEER. This CDR3 has 16 residues. Losses at the gene ends were 3 bases for V and 4 bases for J; bases not matched to a gene: 9. DNA of the CDR3: TGCGCCAGCAGCCAGGACTCGACAGGGGGAGGCTATGGCTACACCTTC. Amino acids: CASSQDSTGGGYGYTF.

This clone was seen more than once but under ten times. V gene TRBV4-2 combines with J gene TRBJ2-5; TRBD1 might be the D (5 bases). V was trimmed by 0 bases and J by 7 bases, leaving 12 bases between them. The germline CDR1 and CDR2 sequences are LGHNA and YNFKEQ. CDR3 length: 14 amino acids. CDR3: CASSQDWGQGTQYF. The DNA for the CDR3 is TGTGCCAGCAGCCAAGATTGGGGCCAGGGGACCCAGTACTTC.

Many counts were recorded for this clone. Here the CDR3 reads CASSEGQANGNTIYF. Here the CDR3 DNA reads TGCGCCAGCAGCGAGGGACAGGCAAATGGAAACACCATATATTTT. The gene calls are TRBV5-1 and TRBJ1-3, with 8 bases identical to TRBD1. Germline V gene data show CDR1 as SGHRS and CDR2 as YFSETQ. V trimming: 4 bases; J trimming: 3 bases; junction bases outside the gene matches: 6. The CDR3 is made up of 15 amino acids. Together with reference TRBV5-1 and TRBJ1-3, the CDR3 gives the full variable domain: KAGVTQTPRYLIKTRGQQVTLSCSPISGHRSVSWYQQTPGQGLQFLFEYFSETQRNKGNFPGRFSGRQFSNSRSEMNVSTLELGDSALYLCASSEGQANGNTIYFGEGSWLTVV.

The rearrangement joins TRBV28 to TRBJ2-5, with TRBD2 matching over 8 bases. The CDR3 covers 15 residues. CDR1 is MDHEN, CDR2 SYDVKM, per germline. V gave up 7 bases and J gave up 1 base; unmatched junction bases: 8. The CDR3 DNA reads as TGTGCCAGCAATACGGGGGGGCAGGGCCAAGAGACCCAGTACTTC. Protein sequence: CASNTGGQGQETQYF.

This clone was recorded at least ten times. This rearrangement joins TRBV10-3 to TRBJ2-1, with 9 bases matching TRBD1. The CDR3 has 16 residues. CDR1 and CDR2 from the germline V gene are ENHRY and SYGVKD. V lost 3 bases to trimming and J lost 6 bases; unmatched junction nucleotides: 9. CDR3 bases: TGTGCCATCAGTGATTTAAATCCGGGACAGGGCAATGAGCAGTTCTTC. Residues: CAISDLNPGQGNEQFF.

This chain links TRBV7-2 with TRBJ2-7, with a weak D call TRBD2 (6 bases). From germline, CDR1 is SGHTA and CDR2 FQGNSA. V was trimmed by 2 bases and J by 6 bases, leaving 11 bases between them. This CDR3 contains 13 residues. The CDR3 region has the DNA TGTGCCAGCAGCTTATTCGGGAGCCCCGAGCAGTACTTC. Encoded protein: CASSLFGSPEQYF.

This clone was counted ten times or more. The chain couples TRBV5-4 to TRBJ2-5; 10 positions agree with TRBD1. The V gene's germline CDR1 is SGHNT and CDR2 YYREEE (reference sequence). The CDR3 length is 15 residues. V lost 1 base, J lost 5 bases, and 5 bases stayed unmatched. CDR3 protein: CASSLFDRGLETQYF. CDR3 DNA: TGTGCCAGCAGCTTGTTCGACAGGGGGCTGGAGACCCAGTACTTC.

The rearrangement joins TRBV7-9 to TRBJ2-5, with 14 bases aligning to TRBD2. Germline V CDR1 and CDR2: SEHNR, FQNEAQ (reference sequence). The CDR3 runs 16 residues. V shed 5 bases, J shed 4 bases, and the junction held 6 bases outside the gene matches. CDR3 in amino acids: CASSRTSGGRGETQYF. DNA of the CDR3: TGTGCCAGCAGCCGGACTAGCGGGGGGCGGGGAGAGACCCAGTACTTC.

The chain combines TRBV9 with TRBJ2-7; 7 bases map to TRBD1. Unmatched junction bases numbered 6, after V lost 3 bases and J lost 0 bases. The CDR3 runs to 15 residues. Germline V gene sequence: CDR1 SGDLS, CDR2 YYNGEE. CDR3 sequence (DNA): TGTGCCAGCAGCGCCTCAGGACAGGCCTCCTACGAGCAGTACTTC. This gives the protein CASSASGQASYEQYF.

The gene calls are TRBV7-2 and TRBJ2-7; TRBD1 matches 7 bases. The CDR3 runs 13 residues. The V gene's germline CDR1 is SGHTA and CDR2 FQGNSA. J lost 6 bases, V lost 2 bases, and 4 bases had no gene match. The CDR3 sequence: CASSLPGQVEQYF. CDR3 nucleotides: TGTGCCAGCAGCTTACCAGGACAGGTCGAGCAGTACTTC.

This clone showed up many times. This chain joins TRBV4-3 and TRBJ2-7, with 8 bases aligning to TRBD2. J lost 6 bases, V lost 0 bases, and 16 bases had no gene match. This CDR3 spans 18 amino acids. Germline V lookup: CDR1 LGHNA, CDR2 YSLEER. CDR3 protein: CASSQDLGRSGREGEQYF. CDR3 nucleotides: TGCGCCAGCAGCCAAGATCTAGGCCGAAGCGGGAGAGAGGGCGAGCAGTACTTC.

J is TRBJ2-2 and V is TRBV9; 8 bases are a match to TRBD2. CDR3 length: 17 residues. J lost 7 bases, V lost 3 bases, and 14 bases had no gene match. Germline loops: CDR1 SGDLS, CDR2 YYNGEE. CDR3 residues: CASSASRGRLAFGELFF. In DNA form, the CDR3 reads TGTGCCAGCAGCGCGTCGCGGGGGCGACTAGCGTTCGGGGAGCTGTTTTTT.

The rearrangement links TRBV28 to TRBJ1-1; the match to TRBD1 covers 7 bases. V was pared by 6 bases and J by 7 bases, with 2 bases of the junction left unmatched. In germline, CDR1 is MDHEN, CDR2 SYDVKM. CDR3 length equals 11 residues. CDR3 DNA sequence: TGTGCCAGCAGCCGGGACAGTGAAGCTTTCTTT. Its protein is CASSRDSEAFF.

The chain is built from TRBV4-3 and TRBJ1-6, with 7 bases lining up with TRBD1. The CDR3 covers 16 residues. The germline V gene encodes CDR1 LGHNA and CDR2 YSLEER. V gave up 0 bases and J gave up 4 bases; unmatched junction bases: 3. The CDR3 bases are TGCGCCAGCAGCCAAGATAGGGGACAGTATAATTCACCCCTCCACTTT. It specifies CASSQDRGQYNSPLHF.

This clone appeared a few times. This chain uses TRBV6-1 with TRBJ2-3; the match to TRBD1 covers 7 bases. V gave up 6 bases and J gave up 6 bases; unmatched junction bases: 6. Germline loops: CDR1 MNHNS, CDR2 SASEGT. The CDR3 contains 13 residues. For the CDR3, the DNA is TGTGCCAGCAGCGGACAGGCGGGTGATACGCAGTATTTT. Protein sequence: CASSGQAGDTQYF.

DNA for the CDR3: TGCGCCAGCAGCCCCCGACAGGGCTCGGGCACTGAAGCTTTCTTT. The encoded protein is CASSPRQGSGTEAFF. The chain combines TRBV5-1 with TRBJ1-1, with 7 bases fitting TRBD1. CDR3 length: 15 residues. The germline V gene encodes CDR1 SGHRS and CDR2 YFSETQ. The ends lost 4 bases at V and 4 bases at J; junction bases unmatched: 10.

The chain couples TRBV9 to TRBJ1-3, with TRBD1 matching over 9 bases. This CDR3 region has 15 residues. Germline loops: CDR1 SGDLS, CDR2 YYNGEE. The trim removed 3 bases at V and 4 bases at J, leaving 5 bases unmatched. CDR3 nucleotides: TGTGCCAGCAGCGCACAGGGGGCAGGAGGAAACACCATATATTTT. This gives the protein CASSAQGAGGNTIYF.

This clone was seen only a few times. The chain combines TRBV10-3 with TRBJ2-5, with D tentatively TRBD2 (5 bases). V gave up 1 base and J gave up 3 bases, with 6 bases separating them. Looked up from germline, CDR1 is ENHRY and CDR2 is SYGVKD. The CDR3 is 13 amino acids. The CDR3 nucleotides read TGTGCCATCAGTGAGTTGAGGGAAGAGACCCAGTACTTC. Protein product: CAISELREETQYF.

This chain joins TRBV28 and TRBJ2-5; tentatively, D is TRBD2 (5 bases). The V end lost 5 bases, the J end lost 5 bases, and 15 bases lay between the germline ends. The CDR3 consists of 14 residues. The germline V gene encodes CDR1 MDHEN and CDR2 SYDVKM. In DNA, the CDR3 is TGTGCCAGCAGTGATAGGGTACCGGGGGAGACCCAGTACTTC. It translates to CASSDRVPGETQYF.

This clone was seen only a few times. The V and J genes are TRBV9 and TRBJ1-2; D not resolved. The CDR3 spans 17 residues. Germline loops: CDR1 SGDLS, CDR2 YYNGEE. Trimming removed 0 bases from V and 0 bases from J, with 15 bases in between. The CDR3 nucleotides read TGTGCCAGCAGCGTAGCCCCCAACAGCATTTCTAACTATGGCTACACCTTC. Amino acids: CASSVAPNSISNYGYTF.

The chain couples TRBV5-1 to TRBJ2-7; TRBD2 matches at 12 bases. Germline values: CDR1 SGHRS, CDR2 YFSETQ. This CDR3 comprises 18 residues. Trimming cost V 0 bases and J 1 base; bases outside gene matches: 8. Written as DNA, the CDR3 is TGCGCCAGCAGCTTGGAGGTGACTAGCGGGAGTTGGTCCTACGAGCAGTACTTC. Protein: CASSLEVTSGSWSYEQYF.